This is a list of T cell receptor beta chains from one sample in a study of CD8 T cells in seronegative destructive rheumatoid arthritis. The assay was immunoSEQ multiplex PCR, and TCRdb's table has in-frame clones only and misses some. This sample has 13,000 or so clones, with 80% to 85% found just once. Sequences were obtained from CD8+ T cells from blood. Receptors originate from a woman between 30 and 55 years old with seronegative destructive rheumatoid arthritis. CDR3s include the opening cysteine and the closing phenylalanine or tryptophan. The D gene is left open where the match is weak. Where a row states a size, it is once, few, many or the class of an expanded clone; other rows omit it.

CDR3 protein: CASRDRGPFIDQPQHF
CDR3 DNA: TGTGCCAGCCGGGACAGGGGGCCCTTTATTGATCAGCCCCAGCATTTT
clone size: -
D gene: TRBD1
J gene: TRBJ1-5
V gene: TRBV19

CDR3 protein: CASSPPTTRVEDTGELFF
CDR3 DNA: TGTGCCAGCAGCCCACCCACGACGAGGGTAGAAGACACCGGGGAGCTGTTTTTT
clone size: -
D gene: -
J gene: TRBJ2-2
V gene: TRBV7-2

CDR3 protein: CASSQDYSEQFF
CDR3 DNA: TGCGCCAGCAGCCAAGATTATAGTGAGCAGTTCTTC
clone size: -
D gene: -
J gene: TRBJ2-1
V gene: TRBV4-1

CDR3 protein: CASSVMGRDRAEKLFF
CDR3 DNA: TGTGCCAGCAGTGTGATGGGGAGGGACAGGGCTGAAAAACTGTTTTTT
clone size: -
D gene: TRBD1
J gene: TRBJ1-4
V gene: TRBV2

CDR3 protein: CASSQEIRGGVTDTQYF
CDR3 DNA: TGCGCCAGCAGCCAAGAGATCCGGGGGGGCGTAACAGATACGCAGTATTTT
clone size: few
D gene: TRBD2
J gene: TRBJ2-3
V gene: TRBV4-1

CDR3 protein: CASTGQWTDTQYF
CDR3 DNA: TGTGCCAGCACCGGACAGTGGACAGATACGCAGTATTTT
clone size: once
D gene: -
J gene: TRBJ2-3
V gene: TRBV28

CDR3 protein: CATNTGEGSYNEQFF
CDR3 DNA: TGTGCCACAAACACGGGGGAAGGCTCCTACAATGAGCAGTTCTTC
clone size: -
D gene: -
J gene: TRBJ2-1
V gene: TRBV10-3

CDR3 protein: CASSLQGGDTQYF
CDR3 DNA: TGCGCCAGCAGTCTTCAGGGCGGAGATACGCAGTATTTT
clone size: -
D gene: -
J gene: TRBJ2-3
V gene: TRBV5-1

CDR3 protein: CASSEALLGGQGVRGYTF
CDR3 DNA: TGTGCCAGCAGTGAAGCTTTACTAGGGGGACAGGGGGTAAGAGGCTACACCTTC
clone size: -
D gene: TRBD1
J gene: TRBJ1-2
V gene: TRBV2

CDR3 protein: CATLGGTDQPQHF
CDR3 DNA: TGTGCCACGCTTGGGGGGACGGATCAGCCCCAGCATTTT
clone size: -
D gene: -
J gene: TRBJ1-5
V gene: TRBV6-5

CDR3 protein: CASSSTGVINTGELFF
CDR3 DNA: TGTGCCAGCAGCTCGACAGGGGTAATTAACACCGGGGAGCTGTTTTTT
clone size: -
D gene: TRBD1
J gene: TRBJ2-2
V gene: TRBV7-9

CDR3 protein: CASSVGQGGQPQHF
CDR3 DNA: TGTGCCAGCAGCGTCGGACAGGGAGGCCAGCCCCAGCATTTT
clone size: -
D gene: TRBD1
J gene: TRBJ1-5
V gene: TRBV5-8

CDR3 protein: CASSLDSFLEQYF
CDR3 DNA: TGTGCCAGCAGCCTGGACAGTTTTCTCGAGCAGTACTTC
clone size: once
D gene: -
J gene: TRBJ2-7
V gene: TRBV7-9

CDR3 protein: CASSSLTYQETQYF
CDR3 DNA: TGCGCCAGCAGCTCCCTAACGTACCAAGAGACCCAGTACTTC
clone size: -
D gene: -
J gene: TRBJ2-5
V gene: TRBV5-1

CDR3 protein: CAISEWGIEALEGAGELFF
CDR3 DNA: TGTGCCATCAGTGAATGGGGGATTGAGGCACTTGAGGGGGCCGGGGAGCTGTTTTTT
clone size: -
D gene: -
J gene: TRBJ2-2
V gene: TRBV10-3

CDR3 protein: CASSVAGDTGELFF
CDR3 DNA: TGTGCCAGCAGTGTAGCGGGGGACACCGGGGAGCTGTTTTTT
clone size: -
D gene: TRBD2
J gene: TRBJ2-2
V gene: TRBV25-1

CDR3 protein: CASSDSAGGLYNEQFF
CDR3 DNA: TGTGCCAGCAGTGACTCGGCGGGGGGCTTATACAATGAGCAGTTCTTC
clone size: -
D gene: TRBD2
J gene: TRBJ2-1
V gene: TRBV6-4

CDR3 protein: CASSFRDRAIDTQYF
CDR3 DNA: TGCGCCAGCAGCTTCCGGGACAGGGCCATAGATACGCAGTATTTT
clone size: -
D gene: TRBD1
J gene: TRBJ2-3
V gene: TRBV5-1

CDR3 protein: CASSLSAGDDTQYF
CDR3 DNA: TGCGCCAGCAGCCTCTCAGCGGGGGACGATACGCAGTATTTT
clone size: -
D gene: TRBD2
J gene: TRBJ2-3
V gene: TRBV5-1

CDR3 protein: CASSHGTDQPQHF
CDR3 DNA: TGTGCCAGCAGCCATGGGACAGATCAGCCCCAGCATTTT
clone size: few
D gene: TRBD1
J gene: TRBJ1-5
V gene: TRBV6-6

CDR3 protein: CASSFPGGGYTF
CDR3 DNA: TGTGCCAGCAGCTTTCCGGGGGGGGGCTACACCTTC
clone size: once
D gene: -
J gene: TRBJ1-2
V gene: TRBV7-6

CDR3 protein: CATTGTGDHEQYF
CDR3 DNA: TGTGCCACGACAGGGACAGGGGACCACGAGCAGTACTTC
clone size: once
D gene: TRBD1
J gene: TRBJ2-7
V gene: TRBV10-3

CDR3 protein: CASSFNREYEQYF
CDR3 DNA: TGTGCCAGCAGCTTTAACAGGGAATACGAGCAGTACTTC
clone size: -
D gene: -
J gene: TRBJ2-7
V gene: TRBV7-8

CDR3 protein: CASSFANFDEQFF
CDR3 DNA: TGTGCCAGCAGTTTCGCTAATTTCGATGAGCAGTTCTTC
clone size: -
D gene: -
J gene: TRBJ2-1
V gene: TRBV28

CDR3 protein: CASSLGLAGGPGADTQYF
CDR3 DNA: TGTGCCAGCAGCCTGGGACTAGCGGGGGGGCCCGGGGCAGATACGCAGTATTTT
clone size: -
D gene: TRBD2
J gene: TRBJ2-3
V gene: TRBV7-6

CDR3 protein: CASSWVPGNTEAFF
CDR3 DNA: TGTGCCAGCAGTTGGGTTCCGGGGAACACTGAAGCTTTCTTT
clone size: -
D gene: -
J gene: TRBJ1-1
V gene: TRBV27

CDR3 protein: CASSVPGQGWNQPQHF
CDR3 DNA: TGTGCCAGCAGTGTTCCCGGACAGGGTTGGAATCAGCCCCAGCATTTT
clone size: -
D gene: TRBD1
J gene: TRBJ1-5
V gene: TRBV6-1

CDR3 protein: CASSLYGQGLLNTGELFF
CDR3 DNA: TGTGCCAGCAGCCTCTACGGACAGGGCCTGTTAAACACCGGGGAGCTGTTTTTT
clone size: -
D gene: TRBD1
J gene: TRBJ2-2
V gene: TRBV7-6

CDR3 protein: CATSREGRLAGDLIYEQYF
CDR3 DNA: TGTGCCACCAGCAGAGAGGGAAGACTAGCGGGGGACCTGATTTACGAGCAGTACTTC
clone size: -
D gene: TRBD2
J gene: TRBJ2-7
V gene: TRBV15

CDR3 protein: CASSWLGTNEKLFF
CDR3 DNA: TGCGCCAGCAGCTGGCTTGGAACTAATGAAAAACTGTTTTTT
clone size: -
D gene: -
J gene: TRBJ1-4
V gene: TRBV4-1

CDR3 protein: CASSQDPGLAGGNTGELFF
CDR3 DNA: TGCGCCAGCAGCCAAGACCCGGGACTAGCGGGTGGTAACACCGGGGAGCTGTTTTTT
clone size: -
D gene: TRBD2
J gene: TRBJ2-2
V gene: TRBV4-1

CDR3 protein: CASSFKEGQGPEAFF
CDR3 DNA: TGTGCCAGCAGCTTTAAGGAGGGACAGGGGCCTGAAGCTTTCTTT
clone size: -
D gene: TRBD1
J gene: TRBJ1-1
V gene: TRBV7-9